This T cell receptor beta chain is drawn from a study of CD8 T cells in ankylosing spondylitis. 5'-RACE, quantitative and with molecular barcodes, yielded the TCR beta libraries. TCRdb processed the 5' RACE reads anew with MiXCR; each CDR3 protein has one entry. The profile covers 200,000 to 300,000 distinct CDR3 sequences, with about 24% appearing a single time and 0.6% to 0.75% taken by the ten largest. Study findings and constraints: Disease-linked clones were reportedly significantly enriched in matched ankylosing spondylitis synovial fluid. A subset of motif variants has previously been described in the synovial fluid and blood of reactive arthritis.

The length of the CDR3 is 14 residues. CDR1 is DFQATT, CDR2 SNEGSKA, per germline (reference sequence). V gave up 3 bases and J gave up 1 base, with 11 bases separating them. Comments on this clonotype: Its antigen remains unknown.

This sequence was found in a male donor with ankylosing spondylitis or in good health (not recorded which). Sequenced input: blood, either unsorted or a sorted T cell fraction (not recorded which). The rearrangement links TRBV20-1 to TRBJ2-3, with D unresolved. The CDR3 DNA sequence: TGCAGTGCTAGGATGTCAGCTCGCACAGATACGCAGTATTTT. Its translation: CSARMSARTDTQYF.